A selection of T cell receptor beta chains follows, all from one sample in a study of glioma-infiltrating T cells. From the multiplex PCR reads, TCRdb called clonotypes with MiXCR, one entry per CDR3 protein. The table has roughly 40,000 distinct CDR3 sequences, more than 20% seen once. Sequenced sample: glioma tissue, nonneoplastic brain tissue, or PBMCs (not recorded which). All receptors derive from a human donor with low-grade glioma or glioblastoma, undergoing nonglioma brain surgery, or in good health (not recorded which). CDR3s include the opening cysteine and the closing phenylalanine or tryptophan. A D gene is named only where the DNA matches it firmly. Size tells how often a clone was seen (once, few, many) or the class of an expanded clone, and some rows leave it out.

>TRBD2|TRBJ2-2|TRBV27|many
TGTGCCAGCAGCCCAGGGAAGGCGGGAGAGGGAATCGGGGAGCTGTTTTTT
CASSPGKAGEGIGELFF
>TRBD2|TRBJ2-1|TRBV19|many
TGTGCCAGTAGTATAGGGGGGGGGGGAAGCTCCTACAATGAGCAGTTCTTC
CASSIGGGGSSYNEQFF
>NA|TRBJ2-3|TRBV29-1|NA
TGCAGCGTTGACAGGACGGGCACAGATACGCAGTATTTT
CSVDRTGTDTQYF
>TRBD2|TRBJ2-7|TRBV20-1|many
TGCAGTGCTCAGGGACTAGCGGGAGCCCCCTACGAGCAGTACTTC
CSAQGLAGAPYEQYF
>NA|TRBJ2-7|TRBV5-4|NA
TGTGCCAGCAGCTTGAGTGGAAAGAATTACGAGCAGTACTTC
CASSLSGKNYEQYF
>NA|TRBJ1-1|TRBV18|many
TGTGCCAGCTCACTACTTATGAACACTGAAGCTTTCTTT
CASSLLMNTEAFF
>NA|TRBJ1-5|TRBV6-9|NA
TGTGTTAGCAGTTCACGGTTGGGCAATCAGCCCCAGCATTTT
CVSSSRLGNQPQHF
>TRBD1|TRBJ1-2|TRBV27|many
TGTGCCAGCAGTCCGCGGGACAGGGTGATCTATGGCTACACCTTC
CASSPRDRVIYGYTF
>NA|TRBJ2-5|TRBV6-4|many
TGTGCCAGCAGTGCTATGGGGAAAGAGACCCAGTACTTC
CASSAMGKETQYF
>NA|TRBJ2-7|TRBV29-1|NA
TGCAGCGTTGAATCCCCGGACGACGAATACGAGCAGTACTTC
CSVESPDDEYEQYF
>NA|TRBJ1-5|TRBV28|many
TGTGCCAGCAGATTCGGGGATCGGGACCAGCCCCAGCATTTT
CASRFGDRDQPQHF
>NA|TRBJ1-3|TRBV28|many
TGTGCCAGCAGTTGGGACGTCTTAGGAGACACCATATATTTT
CASSWDVLGDTIYF
>NA|TRBJ2-1|TRBV29-1|NA
TGCAGCGTTGACGGCGGATCCTACAATGAGCAGTTCTTC
CSVDGGSYNEQFF
>NA|TRBJ2-3|TRBV5-6|few
TGTGCCAGCAGCTTCCGGAACACAGATACGCAGTATTTT
CASSFRNTDTQYF
>NA|TRBJ1-3|TRBV30|few
TGTGCCTGGAGTCCTTTCGGGGGGACTGGAAACACCATATATTTT
CAWSPFGGTGNTIYF
>TRBD1|TRBJ1-4|TRBV7-9|many
TGTGCCAGCAGCTTAGGTCTAGGGGGCTGGGAAAAACTGTTTTTT
CASSLGLGGWEKLFF
>TRBD1|TRBJ1-2|TRBV4-1|many
TGCGCCAGCAGCCATCGACAGGGTACTAACTATGGCTACACCTTC
CASSHRQGTNYGYTF
>NA|TRBJ1-5|TRBV15|medium-sized
TGTGCCACCAGCAGAGATGATGGTCAGCCCCAGCATTTT
CATSRDDGQPQHF
>NA|TRBJ2-7|TRBV5-5|NA
TGTGCCAGCAGCTTCCAGGTTCAGGCACTGGAGGTTCGGGAGCAGTACTTC
CASSFQVQALEVREQYF
>TRBD2|TRBJ2-1|TRBV5-4|many
TGTGCCAGCAGTCGCGGGAGGGCCGGGGACAATGAGCAGTTCTTC
CASSRGRAGDNEQFF
>NA|TRBJ2-1|TRBV12-3/TRBV12-4|many
TGTGCCAACACTCAACTCACTGGGTACAATGAGCAGTTCTTC
CANTQLTGYNEQFF
>NA|TRBJ2-2|TRBV12-3/TRBV12-4|NA
TGTGCCAGCAGTTTCAGGGAGCGCGGGGAGCTGTTTTTT
CASSFRERGELFF
>NA|TRBJ2-2|TRBV5-1|NA
TGCGCCAGCAAAGTCCCACTCAAGGAGGACACCGGGGAGCTGTTTTTT
CASKVPLKEDTGELFF
>NA|TRBJ1-1|TRBV27|NA
TGTGCCAGCAGGAGAGATTGGTACACTGAAGATTTCTTT
CASRRDWYTEDFF
>NA|TRBJ1-1|TRBV5-4|NA
TGTGGGGAAAGGGGACATCACACTGAAGCTTTCTTT
CGERGHHTEAFF
>NA|TRBJ2-5|TRBV19|many
TGTGCCAGTAGTACCGGCCGTCAAGAGACCCAGTACTTC
CASSTGRQETQYF
>TRBD1|TRBJ1-1|TRBV20-1|many
TGCAGTGCTAGAGATATGAGGACAGGTCAGAATGAAGCTTTCTTT
CSARDMRTGQNEAFF
>NA|TRBJ2-1|TRBV15|many
TGTGCCACCAGCAGAGATAGGACGGTCAATGAGCAGTTCTTC
CATSRDRTVNEQFF
>TRBD1|TRBJ2-1|TRBV5-1|NA
TGCGCCAGCAGCCTACGACAGGGCCTGCACAATGAGCAGTTCTTC
CASSLRQGLHNEQFF
>TRBD1|TRBJ1-2|TRBV3-1|few
TGTGCCTGCAGCCAAGAGACAGGGGATGGCTACACCTTC
CACSQETGDGYTF
>NA|TRBJ2-6|TRBV6-1|many
TGTGCCAGCAGTTTAACCAGGGCAGGGGCCAACGTCCTGACTTTC
CASSLTRAGANVLTF
>NA|TRBJ2-7|TRBV20-1|many
TGCAGTGCCATCGGCAGGGGAAGTCCTCTCGAGCAGTACTTC
CSAIGRGSPLEQYF
>NA|TRBJ2-6|TRBV19|NA
TGTGCCAGTAGTCACGGATACTCTGGGGCCAACGTCCTGACTTTC
CASSHGYSGANVLTF
>TRBD1|TRBJ2-6|TRBV7-9|NA
TGTGCCAGCAGCTTAGACAGGGGGCACTCTGGGGCCAACGTCCTGACTTTC
CASSLDRGHSGANVLTF
>TRBD1|TRBJ1-1|TRBV18|many
TGTGCCAGCTCACCACTGGCTACAGGGGCCAACACTGAAGCTTTCTTT
CASSPLATGANTEAFF
>NA|TRBJ1-3|TRBV6-6|many
TGTGCCAGCAGTTACTTGGTCGGTGGCGACAACTCTGGAAACACCATATATTTT
CASSYLVGGDNSGNTIYF
>TRBD1|TRBJ1-5|TRBV7-9|many
TGTGCCAGCAGCTCTAGCCTGGGACAGGGCCTTTATAGCAATCAGCCCCAGCATTTT
CASSSSLGQGLYSNQPQHF
>NA|TRBJ2-7|TRBV20-1|many
TGCAGTGCTAGAGGGGCCATCCCTACTGAGCAGTACTTC
CSARGAIPTEQYF
>NA|TRBJ1-2|TRBV4-2|many
TGTGCCAGCAGCCAAGTGATCGGGGATGGCTACACCTTC
CASSQVIGDGYTF
>NA|TRBJ2-1|TRBV12-5|NA
TGTGCTAGTGGTTCGGGGACTTTTATACCTAGCTCCTACAATGAGCAGTTCTTC
CASGSGTFIPSSYNEQFF
>NA|TRBJ1-5|TRBV6-1|medium-sized
TGTGCCAGCAGTGTTCAGGGTTCCAATCAGCCCCAGCATTTT
CASSVQGSNQPQHF
>TRBD1|TRBJ1-2|TRBV20-1|many
TGCAGTGCTAGCTCCGGGACAGTGGGGGGCTACACCTTC
CSASSGTVGGYTF
>TRBD1|TRBJ1-2|TRBV19|many
TGTGCCAGTAGTATAGATTCGACGCTACTACAAGACAGGGGCGTAGTAGATGGCTACACCTTC
CASSIDSTLLQDRGVVDGYTF
>NA|TRBJ1-5|TRBV19|many
TGTGCCAGTAGGCCAGCAGGGAATCAGCCCCAGCATTTT
CASRPAGNQPQHF
>NA|TRBJ2-7|TRBV5-1|many
TGCGCCAGCAGCTACCGGGACGGGCCCTACGAGCAGTACTTC
CASSYRDGPYEQYF
>TRBD2|TRBJ2-7|TRBV24-1|NA
TGTGCCACCCAGCGGGGGGCCGCCTACGAGCAGTACTTC
CATQRGAAYEQYF
>NA|TRBJ1-3|TRBV7-9|many
TGTGCCAGCAGCTTAGCGTATCCAGGGGCTGGAAACACCATATATTTT
CASSLAYPGAGNTIYF
>TRBD2|TRBJ2-1|TRBV27|many
TGTGCCAGCAGTTCCCTGTCTATAGCGGGGGCCCTTGAGCAGTTCTTC
CASSSLSIAGALEQFF
>NA|TRBJ2-4|TRBV27|medium-sized
TGTGCCAGCAGTCCAGGAGGGGGCAAAAACATTCAGTACTTC
CASSPGGGKNIQYF
>TRBD1|TRBJ2-1|TRBV3-1|NA
TGTGCCAGCAGCCCGCCGGGACAGGGAACGAATGAGCAGTTCTTC
CASSPPGQGTNEQFF
>NA|TRBJ2-3|TRBV11-3|few
TGTGCCAGCAGCCCCGAACGGGCCGGGGGATTCACAGATACGCAGTATTTT
CASSPERAGGFTDTQYF
>TRBD1|TRBJ2-6|TRBV6-1|many
TGTGCCAGCACCAAAGGACAGGGCTATTCCGGGGCCAACGTCCTGACTTTC
CASTKGQGYSGANVLTF
>NA|TRBJ2-7|TRBV5-4|few
TGTGCCAGCAGCTCCTGGGGTTCGAACGAGCAGTACTTC
CASSSWGSNEQYF